This T cell receptor beta chain was documented in a study of T cells after posttransplantation cyclophosphamide. Overall study findings and caveats: After PTCy, TRB diversity resembled that of CNI/methotrexate controls. Blood and skin or GI T cell repertoires showed limited TRB overlap. Donor CD8+ memory clones often dominated recipient blood repertoires at later times.

Concerning this clone: Antigen: not known.

Clones were sequenced by immunoSEQ multiplex PCR, and TCRdb holds only the in-frame ones, with some missing. In the table there are about 28,000 clones, approximately 90% of which are singletons. The CDR3 consists of 16 residues. On the day of bone marrow donation, the related graft donor provided peripheral blood. The sequenced sample consisted of PBMCs. V usage is TRBV1 and J usage is TRBJ2-3; the table's TRBD2 call for D was not verified on the DNA. TRBV1 is a pseudogene locus. The origin of this receptor is a man aged 50 to 60. CDR3 region: CTSSQPNLTRTDTQYF. In DNA form, the CDR3 reads TGCACCAGCAGCCAACCCAACCTAACCCGAACAGATACGCAGTATTTT.